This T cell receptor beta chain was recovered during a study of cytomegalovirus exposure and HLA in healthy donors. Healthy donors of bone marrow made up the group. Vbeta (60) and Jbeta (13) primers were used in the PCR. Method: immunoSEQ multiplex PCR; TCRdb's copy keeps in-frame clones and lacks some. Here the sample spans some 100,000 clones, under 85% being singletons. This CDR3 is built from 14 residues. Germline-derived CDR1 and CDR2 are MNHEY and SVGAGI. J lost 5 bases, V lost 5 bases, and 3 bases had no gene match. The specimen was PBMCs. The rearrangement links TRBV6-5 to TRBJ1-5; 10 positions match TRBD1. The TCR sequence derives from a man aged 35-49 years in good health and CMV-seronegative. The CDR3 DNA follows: TGTGCCAGCAGTCAGACAGGGGGCGATCAGCCCCAGCATTTT. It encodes CASSQTGGDQPQHF.